One and the same sample provided the 3 T cell receptor beta chains below, sequenced in a study of control samples from healthy donors and cancer patients. TCRdb keeps only in-frame clones here, not all; method: immunoSEQ multiplex PCR. The table includes 150,000 or so clones, about 94% detected once. Sequenced material: blood. These receptors originate from a woman in her 40s in good health.

The chain has TRBV19 and TRBJ1-6; D is possibly TRBD1 (6 bases). V shed 5 bases and J shed 5 bases, with 13 bases lying between them. This CDR3 contains 15 residues. The germline V gene has CDR1 LNHDA and CDR2 SQIVND (reference sequence). The CDR3 DNA reads TGTGCCAGTAGTTCCCGGGACAACCATAATTCACCCCTCCACTTT. Residues: CASSSRDNHNSPLHF.

The chain uses TRBV7-9 and TRBJ2-5; the match to TRBD2 covers 8 bases. The ends lost 8 bases at V and 1 base at J; junction bases unmatched: 6. Germline-derived CDR1 and CDR2 are SEHNR and FQNEAQ (reference sequence). The CDR3 runs 14 residues. CDR3 sequence: CASVAGQPQETQYF. DNA of the CDR3: TGTGCCAGCGTAGCGGGGCAGCCCCAAGAGACCCAGTACTTC.

The rearrangement uses TRBV27 and TRBJ1-1, with a possible D match to TRBD1 (5 bases). In germline, CDR1 is MNHEY, CDR2 SMNVEV (reference sequence). The CDR3 runs to 14 residues. Trimming took 5 bases from V and 1 from J, leaving 11 bases between them. This chain's CDR3 is CASSPRVSNTEAFF. CDR3 nucleotides: TGTGCCAGCAGTCCCAGGGTATCGAACACTGAAGCTTTCTTT.